Below are 20 T cell receptor beta chains sequenced from a single sample in a study of control samples from healthy donors and cancer patients. Method: immunoSEQ multiplex PCR; TCRdb's copy keeps in-frame clones and lacks some. The sample lists roughly 120,000 clones, about nine tenths seen once, with less than 3.5% in the top ten. The sample taken for sequencing was blood. The source of these receptors is a middle-aged man in good health.

The count of this clone is one. The chain uses TRBV19 and TRBJ2-1; tentative D call: TRBD1 (5 bases). V lost 5 bases and J 0 bases, leaving 14 bases between the germline ends. Germline lookup yields CDR1 LNHDA and CDR2 SQIVND (reference sequence). The CDR3 length is 16 residues. Here the CDR3 DNA reads TGTGCCAGTAGTTTTTGGACATCGAGCTCCTACAATGAGCAGTTCTTC. Amino acid sequence: CASSFWTSSSYNEQFF.

The chain links TRBV7-2 to TRBJ1-2; D gene unclear. This CDR3 region has 15 residues. Germline assignment: CDR1 SGHTA and CDR2 FQGNSA. The V end was cut by 8 bases, the J end by 0 bases, with 16 bases between. DNA for the CDR3: TGTGCCAGCTCTTTTGTAGGGTTAGCTAACTATGGCTACACCTTC. As protein: CASSFVGLANYGYTF.

V and J are TRBV7-2 and TRBJ2-3, with TRBD2 matching over 15 bases. Per the germline V gene, CDR1 is SGHTA and CDR2 is FQGNSA. This CDR3 spans 17 amino acids. V lost 3 bases and J lost 4; bases outside the gene matches: 5. Here the CDR3 DNA reads TGTGCCAGCAGCTTGACCGGGACTAGCGGGGGGCCAGATACGCAGTATTTT. It yields the protein CASSLTGTSGGPDTQYF.

The rearrangement links TRBV2 to TRBJ1-2, with 9 bases identical to TRBD1. Germline V CDR1 and CDR2: SNHLY, FYNNEI. J was trimmed by 4 bases and V by 1 base; bases with no gene match: 4. The length of the CDR3 is 15 residues. In DNA, the CDR3 is TGTGCCAGCAGTGAAGGGGGACAGGGTCCCTATGGCTACACCTTC. Protein sequence: CASSEGGQGPYGYTF.

The chain employs TRBV9 and TRBJ1-1; 7 positions agree with TRBD1. V dropped 2 bases and J dropped 0; count of bases not matched to a gene: 7. Germline lookup yields CDR1 SGDLS and CDR2 YYNGEE. The CDR3 length is 16 residues. The CDR3 DNA is TGTGCCAGCAGCGTGAACCGGGACAGCTTGAACACTGAAGCTTTCTTT. Translation: CASSVNRDSLNTEAFF.

V and J are TRBV4-3 and TRBJ1-1; 11 positions agree with TRBD1. The J segment lost 10 bases and the V segment lost 5 bases, leaving 6 bases of the junction unmatched. The CDR3 runs 13 residues. Germline values: CDR1 LGHNA, CDR2 YSLEER. Written as DNA, the CDR3 is TGCGCCAGCAGCGACACCGGGACAGGGGGAGCTTTCTTT. This sequence encodes CASSDTGTGGAFF.

The genes are TRBV29-1 and TRBJ2-3, with 10 bases that match TRBD2. The CDR3 extends over 14 amino acids. CDR1 and CDR2 from the germline V gene are SQVTM and ANQGSEA. V shed 8 bases, J shed 4 bases, and the junction held 9 bases outside the gene matches. The CDR3 coding sequence is TGCAGCTCTGGGGTAGCGGGGGGTTCAGATACGCAGTATTTT. It is translated as CSSGVAGGSDTQYF.

The chain links TRBV12-3 or TRBV12-4 to TRBJ2-7, with D unclear. With 4 bases removed from V and 1 base from J, the gap between germline ends came to 5 bases. CDR3 length: 12 amino acids. Here the CDR3 reads CASSSPSYEQYF. The CDR3 coding sequence is TGTGCCAGCAGTTCCCCTTCCTACGAGCAGTACTTC.

The chain carries TRBV30 and TRBJ1-3; the D gene is possibly TRBD1 (6 bases). This CDR3 comprises 12 residues. V dropped 7 bases and J dropped 3 bases, with 10 bases sitting between them. Germline assignment: CDR1 GTSNPN and CDR2 SVGIG (reference sequence). The CDR3 DNA sequence: TGTGCCTTCAGGGGTGGTGGAAACACCATATATTTT. This codes for CAFRGGGNTIYF.

The J gene is TRBJ1-1, the V gene TRBV5-1; 9 positions agree with TRBD1. The CDR3 sequence is 15 residues long. Trimming at V came to 4 bases and at J to 8 bases, leaving 12 bases not matched to a gene. The germline gives CDR1 SGHRS, CDR2 YFSETQ. CDR3 nucleotides: TGCGCCAGCAGCGGGGTCCCGGGACAGGGTAACGAAGCTTTCTTT. Amino acids: CASSGVPGQGNEAFF.

The V and J genes are TRBV6-5 and TRBJ2-7, with TRBD1 matching over 7 bases. The CDR3 is 13 residues long. The V segment lost 5 bases and the J segment 5 bases; nucleotides outside the gene matches: 6. CDR1 is MNHEY, CDR2 SVGAGI, per germline. The DNA for the CDR3 is TGTGCCAGCAGTATCCTACAGGGGAACGAGCAGTACTTC. The encoded protein is CASSILQGNEQYF.

J is TRBJ2-1 and V is TRBV24-1; the match to TRBD1 covers 9 bases. The V gene's germline CDR1 is KGHDR and CDR2 SFDVKD. The CDR3 length is 16 residues. Germline trimming cut 5 bases from V and 5 bases from J; bases unmatched to any gene: 9. The chain's CDR3 is CATSAVTGGSDNEQFF. CDR3 sequence (DNA): TGTGCCACCAGTGCCGTGACAGGGGGTTCAGACAATGAGCAGTTCTTC.

This sequence joins TRBV19 and TRBJ2-7; TRBD2 aligns across 10 bases. The CDR3 runs 14 residues. Germline V gene lookup returns CDR1 LNHDA and CDR2 SQIVND (reference sequence). Trimming at V came to 10 bases and at J to 2 bases, leaving 8 bases not matched to a gene. For the CDR3, the DNA is TGTGCCACCGGGGCTAGCGGGGGACCCTACGAGCAGTACTTC. Its translation: CATGASGGPYEQYF. Together with reference TRBV19 and TRBJ2-7, the CDR3 gives the full variable domain: DGGITQSPKYLFRKEGQNVTLSCEQNLNHDAMYWYRQDPGQGLRLIYYSQIVNDFQKGDIAEGYSVSREKKESFPLTVTSAQKNPTAFYLCATGASGGPYEQYFGPGTRLTVT.

This chain connects TRBV24-1 to TRBJ2-5; 9 bases are a match to TRBD2. This CDR3 has 19 residues. V lost 2 bases and J lost 5; bases outside the gene matches: 17. The germline V gene encodes CDR1 KGHDR and CDR2 SFDVKD. As DNA, the CDR3 is TGTGCCACCAGTGATTCCCCATTATCATCTTTAGCGGGGGAGGAGACCCAGTACTTC. This gives the protein CATSDSPLSSLAGEETQYF.

The J gene is TRBJ2-7, the V gene TRBV5-8; D call uncertain. This CDR3 contains 14 residues. Between the trimmed V and J ends, which lost 2 bases and 0 bases, there was a span of 9 bases. Germline CDR1 reads SGHTS; CDR2 reads YDEGEE. DNA for the CDR3: TGTGCCAGCAGCTTTAACACCTTCTCCTACGAGCAGTACTTC. It translates to CASSFNTFSYEQYF.

With respect to this clone: Other DNA sequences within the sample encode an identical CDR3. The chain combines TRBV7-8 with TRBJ2-7, with unresolved D. Trimming removed 6 bases from V and 3 bases from J, with 9 bases in between. Germline CDR1 reads SGHVS; CDR2 reads FQNEAQ. CDR3 size: 12 residues. Written as DNA, the CDR3 is TGTGCCAGCAGTCTGGGAAGCTACGAGCAGTACTTC. Protein sequence: CASSLGSYEQYF.

The sample holds a few counts of this clone. This rearrangement joins TRBV28 to TRBJ2-3; 13 bases line up with TRBD2. Per germline, CDR1 MDHEN and CDR2 SYDVKM. The CDR3 is 16 amino acids. The junction had 6 bases not matched to a gene; V was cut back by 5 bases and J by 4 bases. The CDR3 spells CASSSGTSGDPDTQYF. The CDR3 bases are TGTGCCAGCAGTAGCGGGACTAGCGGGGACCCAGATACGCAGTATTTT.

The chain links TRBV3-1 (or the pseudogene TRBV3-2) to TRBJ1-1; TRBD1 agrees at 7 bases. The CDR3 covers 15 residues. Per germline, CDR1 LGHDT and CDR2 YNNKEL (reference sequence). After removal of 4 bases from V and 5 bases from J, the junction contained 10 bases not matched to a gene. In DNA, the CDR3 is TGTGCCAGCAGCCCCTGGGACAGTGGGAAGACTGAAGCTTTCTTT. Encoded protein: CASSPWDSGKTEAFF.

This chain's CDR3 is CAISESGQSQETQYF. CDR3 sequence (DNA): TGTGCCATCAGTGAGTCAGGACAGTCCCAAGAGACCCAGTACTTC. The chain couples TRBV10-3 to TRBJ2-5, with D perhaps TRBD1 (6 bases). Germline V lookup: CDR1 ENHRY, CDR2 SYGVKD. The CDR3 is 15 residues long. V lost 0 bases, J lost 1 base, and 9 bases lay in between.

The chain carries TRBV7-8 and TRBJ1-2; unclear D gene. In germline, CDR1 is SGHVS, CDR2 FQNEAQ. The germline V and J ends were trimmed by 5 bases and 4 bases, with 5 bases remaining between them. CDR3 length equals 11 residues. The CDR3 sequence: CASSHSYGYTF. CDR3 coding DNA: TGTGCCAGCAGCCACAGCTATGGCTACACCTTC. Full variable domain (remainder filled in from reference TRBV7-8 and TRBJ1-2): GAGVSQSPRYKVAKRGQDVALRCDPISGHVSLFWYQQALGQGPEFLTYFQNEAQLDKSGLPSDRFFAERPEGSVSTLKIQRTQQEDSAVYLCASSHSYGYTFGSGTRLTVV.